This record looks at one T cell receptor beta chain sequence and its context. Its antigen remains unidentified. No base-level quality is on record; no much larger clone is a single base apart. This entry belongs to a study of Ad26.COV2.S vaccination and SARS-CoV-2 variants (dated by TCRdb to 2020 to 2023). For context, the study as a whole: Vaccine-arm donors came from COV1001, a multicentre, randomized, double-blind, placebo-controlled phase I-IIa trial of Ad26.COV2.S in healthy adults. Ad26.COV2.S was administered intramuscularly at a dose of 5x10^10 or 1x10^11 viral particles, either as one shot or as two shots given 56 days apart. Sequencing of the TCRbeta repertoire served to evaluate the specificity and breadth of SARS-CoV-2-reactive T cell receptors following Ad26.COV2.S vaccination. The TCR-sequenced set comprised approximately 32 samples: about 19 Ad26.COV2.S vaccine recipients, 5 placebo recipients and 8 SARS-CoV-2 convalescent individuals. Trial participants were randomized into five groups of five, in which low-dose or high-dose Ad26.COV2.S was given once or twice, or placebo was given on both occasions. Investigators did not know the trial group allocation while performing experiments and assessing outcomes.

Per the publication, the treatment or condition label means: 15 to 20 received Ad26.COV2.S at low or high dose, single or two shots; a few received placebo; per-sample allocation not given. Repertoires of vaccine and placebo recipients were sequenced from samples taken on day 63 after the first injection. Cohort 1b enrolled about two dozen adults aged 18-55 years at a single site in Boston, USA, between 29 July and 7 August 2020. Ad26.COV2.S consisted of a replication-incompetent adenovirus type 26 vector by which a prefusion-stabilized SARS-CoV-2 spike protein from the original Wuhan strain was expressed. TCRbeta CDR3 regions were sequenced with the immunoSEQ Assay. After extraction, genomic DNA underwent amplification by bias-controlled multiplex PCR, followed by high-throughput sequencing. The study's own analysis went as follows. To quantify the absolute abundance of every unique TCRbeta CDR3 region, sequences were collapsed and filtered. Usable DNA was measured by amplifying reference genes present in all nucleated cells, and TCRbeta template counts were normalized to that usable DNA to estimate T cell fraction. Repertoire TCRs were annotated as SARS-CoV-2-specific by exact matching of V gene, CDR3 amino acid sequence and J gene to a known reactive TCR set. The reference SARS-CoV-2 TCR set was derived from MIRA and filtered for enrichment in COVID-19-positive ImmuneCODE repertoires, a step that removed public or cross-reactive TCRs. Using the MIRA antigens, annotated TCRs were further analysed by specific ORF or by position within an ORF. Breadth was defined as the number of annotated unique rearrangements divided by the total number of unique productive rearrangements, and depth was defined as the summed frequency of the annotated unique rearrangements. Two-sided Wilcoxon rank-sum tests were applied when comparing TCR breadth between groups. Not all clones reach the TCRdb copy of this immuneACCESS table, which keeps in-frame sequences only. Checked studies attribute under half of the gap to unresolved V genes and leave the rest unexplained. V, J and clone size derive from that table, while D and trimming were established from the DNA sequence. The sample table holds about 350,000 clones, of which approximately 90% were seen once. About 6.4% of the sample is in the top ten clones.

Results and caveats for the whole study, not just this receptor: Vaccine and placebo recipients had similar non-spike TCR breadth, a finding consistent with the vaccine containing only spike. The authors noted that the TCR breadth and depth analyses may have underestimated total T cell responses. After vaccination, spike-specific CD8+ and CD4+ T cell responses were reported to show substantial breadth. The study was not powered to compare responses between vaccine doses or regimens. Higher spike-specific TCR breadth was observed in Ad26.COV2.S recipients than in placebo recipients (P = 0.0014).

Clipping removes 4 bases from V and 0 bases from J, with 5 as the unmatched junction base count. Sequences GTSNPN (CDR1) and SVGIG (CDR2) are obtained from the germline V gene (reference sequence). The CDR3 spans 16 residues, from the cysteine through the phenylalanine. Just CDR3 DNA is preserved here, 48 bases in frame from base 1. The V and J genes are TRBV30 and TRBJ1-6; TRBD1 matches 8 bases in the middle. The clonotype comes from a person between 18 and 59 years old who received the Ad26.COV2.S COVID-19 vaccine or a placebo. Sequenced here: peripheral blood, sampled in a trial of Ad26.COV2.S vaccine versus placebo. The CDR3 here reads CAWNNRGSSYNSPLHF. The DNA sequence follows: TGTGCCTGGAACAACAGGGGGAGCTCCTATAATTCACCCCTCCACTTT.